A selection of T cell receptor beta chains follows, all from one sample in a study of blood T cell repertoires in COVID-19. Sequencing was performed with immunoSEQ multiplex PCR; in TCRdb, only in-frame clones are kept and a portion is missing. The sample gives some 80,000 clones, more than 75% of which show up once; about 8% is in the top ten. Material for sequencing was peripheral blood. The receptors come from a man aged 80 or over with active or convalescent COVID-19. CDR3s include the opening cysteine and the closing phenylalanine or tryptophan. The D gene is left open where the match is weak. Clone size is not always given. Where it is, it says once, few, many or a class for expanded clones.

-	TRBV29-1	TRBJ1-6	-	CSVDTGTRGSPLHF	TGCAGCGTTGACACCGGGACAAGAGGTTCACCCCTCCACTTT
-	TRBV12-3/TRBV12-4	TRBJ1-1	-	CASSLPQNTEAFF	TGTGCCAGCAGTTTACCCCAGAACACTGAAGCTTTCTTT
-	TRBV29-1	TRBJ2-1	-	CSVASGRDEQFF	TGCAGCGTTGCGTCCGGTAGAGATGAGCAGTTCTTC
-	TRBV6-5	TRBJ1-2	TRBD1	CASGQGYGYTF	TGTGCCAGCGGACAGGGCTATGGCTACACCTTC
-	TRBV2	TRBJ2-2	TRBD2	CASSTRGEIGELFF	TGTGCCAGCAGTACTCGGGGGGAGATCGGGGAGCTGTTTTTT
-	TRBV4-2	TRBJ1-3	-	CASSHSRGLSGNTIYF	TGTGCCAGCAGCCATTCGAGAGGGCTGTCTGGAAACACCATATATTTT
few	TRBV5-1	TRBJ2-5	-	CASSSEGHAETQYF	TGCGCCAGCAGCTCAGAGGGTCATGCGGAGACCCAGTACTTC
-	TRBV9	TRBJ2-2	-	CASSVSPAGTGELFF	TGTGCCAGCAGCGTGAGTCCCGCGGGCACCGGGGAGCTGTTTTTT
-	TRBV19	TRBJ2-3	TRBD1	CASSLQGGTDTQYF	TGTGCCAGTAGTCTACAGGGGGGCACAGATACGCAGTATTTT
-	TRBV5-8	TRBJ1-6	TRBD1	CASSSDRRSSYNSPLHF	TGTGCCAGCAGCTCGGACAGGCGGAGCTCCTATAATTCACCCCTCCACTTT
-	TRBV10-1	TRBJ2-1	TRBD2	CARAGGRWDEQFF	TGCGCCAGGGCGGGGGGGCGCTGGGATGAGCAGTTCTTC
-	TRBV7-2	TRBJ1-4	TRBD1	CASSLGGQGFEKLFF	TGTGCCAGCAGCTTAGGGGGACAGGGGTTTGAAAAACTGTTTTTT
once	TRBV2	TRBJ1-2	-	CASSEARRAYGYTF	TGTGCCAGCAGTGAAGCGCGCAGGGCCTATGGCTACACCTTC
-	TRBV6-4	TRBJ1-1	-	CASSEDKNTEAFF	TGTGCCAGCAGTGAGGACAAGAACACTGAAGCTTTCTTT